A single sample gave rise to the 15 T cell receptor beta chains below, sequenced in a study of T cells after posttransplantation cyclophosphamide. The naive gate required viable CD3+CD4+ or CD3+CD8+ cells with CCR7+CD45RA+CD45RO-CD95-CD27+CD28+ phenotype. The method was immunoSEQ multiplex PCR; TCRdb's version includes in-frame clones alone and lacks a portion of them. The data hold about 20,000 clones, with over 95% observed a single time. The sample taken for sequencing was naive CD4+ T cells sorted from PBMCs. The receptor source for this set is a man aged 35-49 years in good health, CMV-negative, and a related stem cell transplant donor.

The CDR3 spells CASRGTGGINIQYF. CDR3 DNA sequence: TGTGCCAGCAGGGGGACTGGCGGGATTAACATTCAGTACTTC. The chain has TRBV6-6 and TRBJ2-4; tentative D call: TRBD2 (6 bases). V lost 6 bases and J 7 bases, leaving 16 bases between the germline ends. The germline CDR1 and CDR2 sequences are MNHNY and SVGAGI (reference sequence). This CDR3 contains 14 residues.

This clone was detected only once. The gene calls are TRBV2 and TRBJ2-7, with 13 positions matching TRBD2. The germline CDR1 and CDR2 sequences are SNHLY and FYNNEI. V shed 10 bases, J shed 6 bases, and the junction held 6 bases outside the gene matches. This CDR3 is built from 13 residues. The CDR3 sequence is CAIGLAGDGEQYF. The CDR3 DNA reads as TGTGCCATAGGACTAGCGGGAGACGGCGAGCAGTACTTC.

V and J are TRBV10-3 and TRBJ2-7, with 8 bases that match TRBD1. The V and J ends lost 5 bases and 0 bases, in that order; junction bases with no gene match: 3. This CDR3 has 14 amino acids. Germline CDR1 reads ENHRY; CDR2 reads SYGVKD. The CDR3 sequence is CAISTGQGSYEQYF. The CDR3 region has the DNA TGTGCCATCAGTACCGGACAGGGCTCCTACGAGCAGTACTTC.

This rearrangement joins TRBV29-1 to TRBJ2-3; TRBD2 matches 9 bases. Germline V lookup: CDR1 SQVTM, CDR2 ANQGSEA. This CDR3 contains 13 residues. V lost 6 bases, J lost 4 bases, and 5 bases stayed unmatched. This CDR3 reads CSVGGRAADTQYF. DNA for the CDR3: TGCAGCGTGGGCGGGAGGGCAGCAGATACGCAGTATTTT.

The rearrangement joins TRBV19 to TRBJ2-2, with 7 bases matching TRBD2. CDR1 is LNHDA, CDR2 SQIVND, per germline (reference sequence). V was clipped by 4 bases and J by 0 bases; unmatched bases: 14. The CDR3 has 19 residues. The CDR3 is CASSTLTPPSGTNTGELFF. CDR3 bases: TGTGCCAGTAGTACCCTCACCCCCCCTAGCGGAACGAACACCGGGGAGCTGTTTTTT.

The J gene is TRBJ2-1, the V gene TRBV4-3, with 10 bases identical to TRBD2. The CDR3 loop spans 16 amino acids. The J segment lost 7 bases and the V segment lost 1 base, leaving 7 bases of the junction unmatched. Per the germline V gene, CDR1 is LGHNA and CDR2 is YSLEER. CDR3 in amino acids: CASSQANSGRINEQFF. The CDR3 DNA reads as TGCGCCAGCAGCCAAGCGAATAGCGGGAGGATAAATGAGCAGTTCTTC.

The CDR3 DNA reads as TGTGCCAGCAGTTCACAGGGGGCGCGAGGAAACACCATATATTTT. Protein: CASSSQGARGNTIYF. The chain links TRBV7-2 to TRBJ1-3; TRBD1 matches 9 bases. Trimming removed 6 bases from V and 4 bases from J; junction bases left unmatched: 7. Germline CDR1 SGHTA, CDR2 FQGNSA. The CDR3 is made up of 15 amino acids.

This clone appeared once. V usage is TRBV7-2 and J usage is TRBJ1-2, with D hard to call. Trimming left V 2 bases short and J 5 bases short, with 21 bases between. Germline CDR1 is SGHTA and CDR2 is FQGNSA. The CDR3 has 17 residues. CDR3 coding DNA: TGTGCCAGCAGCTTAACGTCAGGAAGAAACCTACGTTATGGCTACACCTTC. It encodes CASSLTSGRNLRYGYTF.

The chain employs TRBV29-1 and TRBJ1-1; D may be TRBD1 (6 bases). V dropped 6 bases and J dropped 6 bases, with 26 bases sitting between them. This CDR3 spans 16 amino acids. Germline-derived CDR1 and CDR2 are SQVTM and ANQGSEA. CDR3 nucleotides: TGCAGCGTCAGGCCCTGGGAAGGGGGAAAGCGAGCTGAAGCTTTCTTT. As protein: CSVRPWEGGKRAEAFF.

The chain couples TRBV5-1 to TRBJ2-5; 7 positions agree with TRBD1. The better agreement between TRBJ2-7 and the DNA end casts doubt on the J call. This CDR3 contains 16 residues. Germline V CDR1 and CDR2: SGHRS, YFSETQ. CDR3 in DNA: TGCGCCAGCAGCTTGGGGCAGCGACAGGGTCGGAACGAGCAGTACTTC. Encoded protein: CASSLGQRQGRNEQYF.

This sequence joins TRBV6-5 and TRBJ2-7; 12 bases are a match to TRBD1. Looked up from germline, CDR1 is MNHEY and CDR2 is SVGAGI. V trimming: 0 bases; J trimming: 9 bases; junction bases outside the gene matches: 6. This CDR3 is 15 amino acids long. This CDR3 is CASSYSGTGGLGQYF. CDR3 nucleotide sequence: TGTGCCAGCAGTTACTCTGGGACAGGGGGCCTCGGGCAGTACTTC.

The chain employs TRBV19 and TRBJ1-2, with a possible D match to TRBD1 (6 bases). The CDR3 runs 16 residues. Trimming pared 6 bases from V and 4 bases from J, leaving 21 bases between. Germline CDR1 reads LNHDA; CDR2 reads SQIVND (reference sequence). CDR3 sequence: CASSRTASNHFYGYTF. The CDR3 DNA follows: TGTGCCAGTAGCCGGACAGCTTCAAACCATTTCTATGGCTACACCTTC.

The chain uses TRBV5-1 and TRBJ2-2, with D possibly TRBD1 on 5 matching bases. The CDR3 totals 15 residues. Germline V gives CDR1 SGHRS, CDR2 YFSETQ. V lost 0 bases, J lost 3 bases, and 9 bases lay in between. The CDR3 here is CASSLAGPDTGELFF. The DNA of the CDR3 is TGCGCCAGCAGCTTGGCAGGGCCGGACACCGGGGAGCTGTTTTTT.

The chain recombines TRBV6-1 with TRBJ2-1; 9 positions agree with TRBD1. Trimming took 6 bases from V and 7 from J; bases not matched to a gene: 4. From germline, CDR1 is MNHNS and CDR2 SASEGT. The CDR3 runs to 13 residues. CDR3 protein: CASRGQGRNEQFF. CDR3 nucleotides: TGTGCCAGCAGGGGACAGGGTCGAAATGAGCAGTTCTTC.

About this clone itself: Different DNA sequences within this sample yield the same CDR3. This sequence joins TRBV5-1 and TRBJ1-1; a weak D match, TRBD1 (6 bases). This CDR3 contains 15 residues. V was shortened by 4 bases and J by 6 bases, with 19 bases between the two germline ends. Per the germline V gene, CDR1 is SGHRS and CDR2 is YFSETQ. CDR3 DNA sequence: TGCGCCAGCAGCGCGTCAGGGGCCTTTCCTTCTGAAGCTTTCTTT. It is translated as CASSASGAFPSEAFF.